A single sample is the source of the 18 T cell receptor beta chains below, sequenced in a study of cytomegalovirus exposure and HLA in healthy donors. Amplification used 60 Vbeta primers and 13 Jbeta primers. Some clones are missing from TCRdb's copy, which holds only in-frame ones; the method was immunoSEQ multiplex PCR. The sample includes 140,000 to 150,000 clones, approximately 78% seen only once; the top ten take around 3%. The sample taken for sequencing was PBMCs. These receptors were collected from a female donor in good health and CMV-seronegative.

The chain joins TRBV27 to TRBJ2-1, with 9 bases lining up with TRBD1. The germline CDR1 and CDR2 sequences are MNHEY and SMNVEV (reference sequence). V shed 3 bases and J 7 bases; nucleotides not matched to a gene: 13. The CDR3 totals 17 residues. The CDR3 protein is CASSFLGQGISSNEQFF. As DNA, the CDR3 is TGTGCCAGCAGTTTTCTAGGACAGGGGATCTCCTCTAATGAGCAGTTCTTC.

This chain connects TRBV10-3 to TRBJ2-7; TRBD1 matches at 9 bases. The germline gives CDR1 ENHRY, CDR2 SYGVKD. This CDR3 is 13 amino acids long. The trim removed 6 bases at V and 7 bases at J, leaving 7 bases unmatched. The chain's CDR3 is CAISRQGVREQYF. The CDR3 region has the DNA TGTGCCATCAGCAGACAGGGGGTAAGGGAGCAGTACTTC.

The chain uses TRBV28 and TRBJ1-5; a weak D match, TRBD1 (6 bases). The CDR3 length is 16 residues. The V and J ends lost 2 bases and 1 base respectively, with 12 bases between them. CDR1 MDHEN and CDR2 SYDVKM come from the germline V gene. CDR3 sequence reads: CASSLPGGLSNQPQHF. DNA of the CDR3: TGTGCCAGCAGTTTACCGGGGGGGCTCAGCAATCAGCCCCAGCATTTT.

This clone was detected a few times. The chain is built from TRBV19 and TRBJ1-2; D ambiguous. The CDR3 loop spans 14 amino acids. Germline lookup yields CDR1 LNHDA and CDR2 SQIVND (reference sequence). V dropped 2 bases and J dropped 4 bases, with 11 bases sitting between them. The CDR3 nucleotides read TGTGCCAGTAGTATAATCCAGTTTCGCTATGGCTACACCTTC. This encodes CASSIIQFRYGYTF. Filled out from reference TRBV19 and TRBJ1-2, the complete variable domain reads DGGITQSPKYLFRKEGQNVTLSCEQNLNHDAMYWYRQDPGQGLRLIYYSQIVNDFQKGDIAEGYSVSREKKESFPLTVTSAQKNPTAFYLCASSIIQFRYGYTFGSGTRLTVV.

The J gene is TRBJ1-5, the V gene TRBV6-1; possibly TRBD1 for D (6 bases). CDR3 length: 18 amino acids. The V gene's germline CDR1 is MNHNS and CDR2 SASEGT. Between the trimmed V and J ends, which lost 2 bases and 2 bases, there was a span of 19 bases. The CDR3 sequence is CASSEKRGASERNQPQHF. The CDR3, as DNA: TGTGCCAGCAGTGAAAAACGGGGGGCTTCAGAACGCAATCAGCCCCAGCATTTT.

This chain links TRBV7-2 with TRBJ2-7; D is undetermined. Between the trimmed V and J ends, which lost 5 bases and 5 bases, there was a span of 16 bases. Looked up from germline, CDR1 is SGHTA and CDR2 is FQGNSA. There are 14 residues in the CDR3. DNA for the CDR3: TGTGCCAGCAGCCCACCTCGTCTATACGACGAGCAGTACTTC. This sequence encodes CASSPPRLYDEQYF. Based on the CDR3 plus reference TRBV7-2 and TRBJ2-7, the full variable domain is GAGVSQSPSNKVTEKGKDVELRCDPISGHTALYWYRQSLGQGLEFLIYFQGNSAPDKSGLPSDRFSAERTGGSVSTLTIQRTQQEDSAVYLCASSPPRLYDEQYFGPGTRLTVT.

The V gene is TRBV5-1, the J gene TRBJ1-4; TRBD1 matches 11 bases. This CDR3 is built from 19 residues. V lost 4 bases and J lost 4; bases outside the gene matches: 15. Looked up from germline, CDR1 is SGHRS and CDR2 is YFSETQ. In DNA form, the CDR3 reads TGCGCCAGCAGCCCACTTGTCCCGGGACAGGGGGGAAATAATGAAAAACTGTTTTTT. Translating it yields CASSPLVPGQGGNNEKLFF. The variable domain in full, completed from reference TRBV5-1 and TRBJ1-4, reads KAGVTQTPRYLIKTRGQQVTLSCSPISGHRSVSWYQQTPGQGLQFLFEYFSETQRNKGNFPGRFSGRQFSNSRSEMNVSTLELGDSALYLCASSPLVPGQGGNNEKLFFGSGTQLSVL.

The rearrangement joins TRBV28 to TRBJ2-3; a possible D gene is TRBD2 (6 bases). Germline-derived CDR1 and CDR2 are MDHEN and SYDVKM. V was shortened by 6 bases and J by 0 bases, with 13 bases between the two germline ends. The CDR3 totals 15 residues. CDR3 bases: TGTGCCAGCAGCCTACTTGGGAGGAGCACAGATACGCAGTATTTT. This codes for CASSLLGRSTDTQYF.

The chain links TRBV30 to TRBJ1-1; no clear D gene. The length of the CDR3 is 13 residues. The germline V and J ends were trimmed by 1 base and 4 bases, with 10 bases remaining between them. In germline, CDR1 is GTSNPN, CDR2 SVGIG (reference sequence). The CDR3 reads CAWSGGMGTEAFF. Written as DNA, the CDR3 is TGTGCCTGGAGTGGAGGGATGGGCACTGAAGCTTTCTTT.

The J gene is TRBJ1-1, the V gene TRBV28; 8 bases match TRBD1. Germline CDR1 reads MDHEN; CDR2 reads SYDVKM. The CDR3 consists of 13 residues. Trimming took 8 bases from V and 3 from J; bases not matched to a gene: 5. The CDR3 loop reads CASATGGDTEAFF. CDR3 coding DNA: TGTGCCAGCGCTACAGGGGGAGACACTGAAGCTTTCTTT.

The count of this clone is one. The chain is built from TRBV7-3 and TRBJ2-1, with D maybe TRBD2 (6 bases). V was clipped by 1 base and J by 9 bases, with 10 bases between them. CDR3 length equals 13 residues. CDR1 and CDR2 (germline): SGHTA, FQGTGA. The CDR3: CASSLSGSGEQFF. CDR3 sequence (DNA): TGTGCCAGCAGCTTAAGCGGTAGCGGTGAGCAGTTCTTC.

This chain joins TRBV28 and TRBJ1-2, with D perhaps TRBD1 (6 bases). The V and J ends lost 5 bases and 3 bases respectively, with 7 bases between them. Germline V gene sequence: CDR1 MDHEN, CDR2 SYDVKM. The CDR3 consists of 12 residues. CDR3 coding DNA: TGTGCCAGCAGTAGGACAGACTATGGCTACACCTTC. This sequence encodes CASSRTDYGYTF.

The gene calls are TRBV19 and TRBJ2-7; 9 bases match TRBD1. Germline CDR1 is LNHDA and CDR2 is SQIVND (reference sequence). V was pared by 5 bases and J by 7 bases, with 9 bases of the junction left unmatched. This CDR3 comprises 14 residues. CDR3 region: CASSLGTGLGEQYF. CDR3 nucleotide sequence: TGTGCCAGTAGTCTCGGGACAGGGCTGGGTGAGCAGTACTTC.

This sequence joins TRBV5-1 and TRBJ1-5; maybe TRBD1 (5 bases). Between the trimmed V and J ends, which lost 0 bases and 5 bases, there was a span of 9 bases. The germline V gene encodes CDR1 SGHRS and CDR2 YFSETQ. CDR3 length equals 14 residues. The CDR3 loop reads CASSLEGVDQPQHF. CDR3 sequence (DNA): TGCGCCAGCAGCTTGGAAGGGGTCGATCAGCCCCAGCATTTT.

The chain couples TRBV7-9 to TRBJ1-6; 9 bases fit TRBD1. This CDR3 is built from 18 residues. After removal of 3 bases from V and 8 bases from J, the junction contained 14 bases not matched to a gene. The germline V gene has CDR1 SEHNR and CDR2 FQNEAQ (reference sequence). CDR3 DNA sequence: TGTGCCAGCAGCTTCCCACCGGGACAGGGTAGTAGAGATTCACCCCTCCACTTT. This encodes CASSFPPGQGSRDSPLHF.

V gene TRBV5-4 combines with J gene TRBJ2-1; 9 nucleotides align to TRBD1. From germline, CDR1 is SGHNT and CDR2 YYREEE (reference sequence). J gave up 1 base and V 4 bases, and 0 bases lay outside the gene matches. This CDR3 has 14 amino acids. The CDR3, as DNA: TGTGCCAGCAGCGGGACAGGGTCCTACAATGAGCAGTTCTTC. This codes for CASSGTGSYNEQFF.

The rearrangement uses TRBV4-3 and TRBJ2-7; 11 bases fit TRBD1. Trimming at V came to 3 bases and at J to 6 bases, leaving 10 bases not matched to a gene. The CDR3 is 16 amino acids. In germline, CDR1 is LGHNA, CDR2 YSLEER. The CDR3 is CASSHGTGQGAVEQYF. The DNA for the CDR3 is TGCGCCAGCAGCCATGGGACAGGACAGGGGGCTGTCGAGCAGTACTTC.

This clone was detected only once. The same CDR3 also results from other DNA sequences found in this sample. The rearrangement joins TRBV27 to TRBJ2-7; 8 bases map to TRBD1. The CDR3 totals 15 residues. Germline trimming cut 5 bases from V and 0 bases from J; bases unmatched to any gene: 6. From germline, CDR1 is MNHEY and CDR2 SMNVEV (reference sequence). For the CDR3, the DNA is TGTGCCAGCAGTCCACGGACAGGGAGCTCCTACGAGCAGTACTTC. It encodes CASSPRTGSSYEQYF.